These 23 T cell receptor beta chains share one sample of origin, sequenced in a study of T cells after yellow fever vaccination (dated by TCRdb to between 2018 and 2021). What this sample's treatment or condition label stands for: live attenuated yellow fever vaccine strain. The library came from 5' RACE. TCRdb records Illumina NovaSeq 6000 as the sequencer. TCRdb cleaned the public reads at Q25 with fastp, built clones with MiXCR and kept in-frame beta chains. One record per CDR3 amino acid sequence lists the most common genes and DNA. Here the sample has 200,000 to 250,000 distinct CDR3 sequences; more than 3% occur a single time. Around 3% of the sample lies in the top ten. The material was CD4+ T cells sorted from PBMCs, obtained 10 days after the yellow fever booster vaccination. These receptors were collected from a young man who received the YFV17D yellow fever vaccine.

This clonotype was seen a few times. This sequence joins TRBV7-2 and TRBJ1-5, with D perhaps TRBD1 (6 bases). This CDR3 is 15 amino acids long. CDR1 SGHTA and CDR2 FQGNSA come from the germline V gene. Deletions cut 6 bases from V and 7 bases from J, with 19 bases between. The CDR3 loop reads CASSSKAGARQPQHF. CDR3 coding DNA: TGTGCCAGCAGTTCAAAGGCGGGGGCTCGGCAGCCCCAGCATTTT.

The table lists this clonotype with many counts. V is TRBV4-1 and J is TRBJ2-5, with 10 bases that match TRBD1. The length of the CDR3 is 16 residues. V was clipped by 1 base and J by 1 base; unmatched bases: 3. Germline V lookup: CDR1 MGHRA, CDR2 YSYEKL. CDR3 nucleotide sequence: TGCGCCAGCAGCCAAGGACAGGGGGCCGGCCAAGAGACCCAGTACTTC. Encoded protein: CASSQGQGAGQETQYF.

In this sample, this clonotype turned up many times. The gene calls are TRBV10-3 and TRBJ1-5, with D possibly matching TRBD1 (5 bases). Germline V lookup: CDR1 ENHRY, CDR2 SYGVKD. V lost 7 bases and J lost 11, with 9 bases in between. This CDR3 region has 10 residues. This CDR3 is CAIKGESQHF. In DNA, the CDR3 is TGTGCCATCAAAGGGGAGTCCCAGCATTTT.

The chain has TRBV19 and TRBJ1-1; D is undetermined. Deletions cut 6 bases from V and 2 bases from J, with 16 bases between. The CDR3 totals 15 residues. Germline-derived CDR1 and CDR2 are LNHDA and SQIVND (reference sequence). The CDR3 region has the DNA TGTGCCAGTAGGACCTTTCGCACGGCCAACACTGAAGCTTTCTTT. Protein: CASRTFRTANTEAFF.

This clonotype has a count of ten or more. The chain couples TRBV5-1 to TRBJ1-1; TRBD1 matches 12 bases. The CDR3 has 14 residues. Germline values: CDR1 SGHRS, CDR2 YFSETQ. Trimming cost V 4 bases and J 11 bases; bases outside gene matches: 9. The CDR3 DNA sequence: TGCGCCAGCAGCCCGGGGACAGGGGGCTCTAGGGCTTTCTTT. As protein: CASSPGTGGSRAFF.

This clonotype has a handful of counts. This rearrangement joins TRBV28 to TRBJ2-2; maybe TRBD1 (6 bases). This CDR3 comprises 14 residues. Trimming took off 4 bases at V and 0 bases at J, with 6 bases between the two ends. Per the germline V gene, CDR1 is MDHEN and CDR2 is SYDVKM. The CDR3 here is CASSWTANTGELFF. The CDR3 DNA follows: TGTGCCAGCAGTTGGACAGCGAACACCGGGGAGCTGTTTTTT.

The rearrangement links TRBV6-8 to TRBJ2-7; 7 nucleotides line up with TRBD1. The germline V gene has CDR1 MNHGY and CDR2 SAAAGT. Trimming at V came to 9 bases and at J to 3 bases, leaving 11 bases not matched to a gene. The CDR3 consists of 14 residues. This chain's CDR3 is CASSTLAGGYEQYV. Written as DNA, the CDR3 is TGTGCCAGTTCTACACTGGCAGGGGGCTACGAGCAGTACGTC.

This clonotype was found many times. The genes are TRBV5-1 and TRBJ1-2; weak D call: TRBD1 (6 bases). Germline CDR1 and CDR2: SGHRS and YFSETQ. The CDR3 contains 14 residues. Trimming removed 5 bases from V and 0 bases from J, with 11 bases in between. Here the CDR3 reads CASRETGTNYGYTF. The CDR3 DNA reads as TGCGCCAGCAGAGAAACAGGGACTAACTATGGCTACACCTTC.

This clonotype came up a few times. CDR3 amino acids: CSARDLRAGTYNEQFF. The CDR3 DNA reads as TGCAGTGCTAGAGATTTACGGGCGGGAACCTACAATGAGCAGTTCTTC. The chain couples TRBV20-1 to TRBJ2-1; D is possibly TRBD2 (6 bases). V lost 0 bases to trimming and J lost 2 bases, with 14 bases between them. Germline V gives CDR1 DFQATT, CDR2 SNEGSKA (reference sequence). This CDR3 comprises 16 residues.

The J gene is TRBJ1-5, the V gene TRBV3-1; no firm D call. The V gene lost 7 bases and the J gene lost 0 bases, with 10 bases spanning the gap. The CDR3 is made up of 14 amino acids. CDR1 is LGHDT, CDR2 YNNKEL, per germline (reference sequence). This CDR3 reads CASNPVYSNQPQHF. CDR3 nucleotide sequence: TGTGCCAGCAATCCGGTATATAGCAATCAGCCCCAGCATTTT.

At least ten counts were recorded for this clonotype. The rearrangement links TRBV28 to TRBJ1-2; perhaps TRBD1 as D (5 bases). This CDR3 comprises 14 residues. The germline V and J ends were trimmed by 5 bases and 5 bases, with 15 bases remaining between them. The V gene's germline CDR1 is MDHEN and CDR2 SYDVKM. In DNA, the CDR3 is TGTGCCAGCAGTCCCAACAGGCTACTGTATGGCTACACCTTC. Its translation: CASSPNRLLYGYTF.

This clonotype was observed at least ten times. This sequence joins TRBV2 and TRBJ1-5; D not resolved. CDR1 and CDR2 (germline): SNHLY, FYNNEI. This CDR3 has 14 amino acids. Trimming left V 7 bases short and J 0 bases short, with 10 bases between. This chain's CDR3 is CASTGSISNQPQHF. In DNA, the CDR3 is TGTGCCAGCACGGGAAGCATTAGCAATCAGCCCCAGCATTTT.

The sample holds a few counts of this clonotype. The chain recombines TRBV7-9 with TRBJ2-7; 10 nucleotides line up with TRBD1. The V gene end was trimmed by 5 bases and the J gene end by 1 base; junction bases not matched to a gene: 8. Germline V gene sequence: CDR1 SEHNR, CDR2 FQNEAQ (reference sequence). The CDR3 is made up of 16 amino acids. The CDR3 DNA reads TGTGCCAGCAGCAAAGGGACAGGGGTCCCTTCCTACGAGCAGTACTTC. This translates into CASSKGTGVPSYEQYF.

The J gene is TRBJ2-3, the V gene TRBV18; the D is unclear. V gave up 3 bases and J gave up 1 base, with 11 bases separating them. The CDR3 has 15 amino acids. Germline V gene data show CDR1 as KGHSH and CDR2 as LQKENI. CDR3 sequence: CASSPLSGRTDTQYF. For the CDR3, the DNA is TGTGCCAGCTCACCGCTATCGGGCCGCACAGATACGCAGTATTTT.

In its sample, this clonotype was seen a few times. The V and J genes are TRBV20-1 and TRBJ1-1; possible D gene TRBD1, 5 bases. The CDR3 extends over 11 amino acids. CDR1 is DFQATT, CDR2 SNEGSKA, per germline (reference sequence). Trimming cost V 1 base and J 7 bases, with 7 bases left between them. CDR3 sequence: CSARVQGEAFF. The CDR3 region has the DNA TGCAGTGCTAGAGTCCAGGGTGAAGCTTTCTTT.

The chain uses TRBV20-1 and TRBJ2-5, with TRBD2 matching over 9 bases. The J segment lost 5 bases and the V segment lost 7 bases, leaving 11 bases of the junction unmatched. Germline lookup yields CDR1 DFQATT and CDR2 SNEGSKA (reference sequence). The CDR3 runs to 14 residues. The DNA for the CDR3 is TGCAGTGACAAAGGTCCTAGCGGGGTGGAGACCCAGTACTTC. Translation: CSDKGPSGVETQYF.

This clonotype showed up many times. The chain combines TRBV20-1 with TRBJ2-3, with unresolved D. This CDR3 spans 8 amino acids. Trimming removed 6 bases from V and 6 bases from J, with 1 base in between. The V gene's germline CDR1 is DFQATT and CDR2 SNEGSKA (reference sequence). The CDR3 DNA reads TGCAGTGCGGATACGCAGTATTTT. This translates into CSADTQYF.

The rearrangement links TRBV5-1 to TRBJ2-3; D ambiguous. This CDR3 has 14 amino acids. CDR1 SGHRS and CDR2 YFSETQ come from the germline V gene. The V and J ends lost 1 base and 4 bases respectively, with 10 bases between them. The CDR3 region has the DNA TGCGCCAGCAGCTTGCCGGTCTCCCCAGATACGCAGTATTTT. It yields the protein CASSLPVSPDTQYF.

This clonotype was recorded many times. The chain uses TRBV10-2 and TRBJ2-7, with a tentative D call TRBD2 (5 bases). V shed 3 bases and J shed 5 bases, with 11 bases lying between them. The V gene's germline CDR1 is WSHSY and CDR2 SAAADI. This CDR3 region has 13 residues. The CDR3 sequence is CASSDGMTNEQYF. In DNA form, the CDR3 reads TGCGCCAGCAGTGATGGGATGACTAACGAGCAGTACTTC.

V and J are TRBV6-4 and TRBJ2-3; the D gene is possibly TRBD2 (5 bases). The CDR3 runs to 14 residues. Trimming took off 4 bases at V and 4 bases at J, with 12 bases between the two ends. CDR1 is MRHNA and CDR2 is SNTAGT in the germline V gene. The DNA for the CDR3 is TGTGCCAGCAGTGCTGGCGGGTCAGCAGATACGCAGTATTTT. This sequence encodes CASSAGGSADTQYF.

The chain's CDR3 is CASSIRAQETQYF. As DNA, the CDR3 is TGTGCCAGCAGCATCCGGGCACAAGAGACCCAGTACTTC. This chain joins TRBV7-9 and TRBJ2-5; the D is unclear. Trimming stripped 5 bases from V and 2 bases from J, with 9 bases between. There are 13 residues in the CDR3. CDR1 is SEHNR, CDR2 FQNEAQ, per germline (reference sequence).

In this sample, this clonotype turned up many times. This chain joins TRBV7-9 and TRBJ1-1; D gene unclear. This CDR3 has 13 amino acids. Per the germline V gene, CDR1 is SEHNR and CDR2 is FQNEAQ (reference sequence). V was clipped by 7 bases and J by 0 bases, with 9 bases between them. The CDR3 bases are TGTGCCAGCACGGGTCAGCTGAACACTGAAGCTTTCTTT. Amino acid sequence: CASTGQLNTEAFF.

Ten or more counts support this clonotype. V gene TRBV7-9 combines with J gene TRBJ2-5; a possible D gene is TRBD2 (5 bases). This CDR3 contains 13 residues. V gave up 5 bases and J gave up 5 bases, with 12 bases separating them. The germline V gene has CDR1 SEHNR and CDR2 FQNEAQ (reference sequence). The CDR3 sequence is CASSPRARETQYF. CDR3 DNA: TGTGCCAGCAGCCCGCGGGCCCGGGAGACCCAGTACTTC. The variable domain in full, with the rest retrieved from reference TRBV7-9 and TRBJ2-5, is DTGVSQNPRHKITKRGQNVTFRCDPISEHNRLYWYRQTLGQGPEFLTYFQNEAQLEKSRLLSDRFSAERPKGSFSTLEIQRTEQGDSAMYLCASSPRARETQYFGPGTRLLVL.